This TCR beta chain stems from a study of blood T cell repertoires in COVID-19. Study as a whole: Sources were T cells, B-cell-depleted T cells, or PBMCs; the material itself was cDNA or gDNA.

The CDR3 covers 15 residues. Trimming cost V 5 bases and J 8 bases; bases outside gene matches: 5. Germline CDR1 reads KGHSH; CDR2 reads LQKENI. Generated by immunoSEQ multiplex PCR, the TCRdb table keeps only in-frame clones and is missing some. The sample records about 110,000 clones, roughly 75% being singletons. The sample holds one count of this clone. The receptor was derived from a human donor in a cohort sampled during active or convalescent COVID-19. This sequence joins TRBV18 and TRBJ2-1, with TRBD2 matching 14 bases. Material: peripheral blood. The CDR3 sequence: CASSTGLAGGYEQFF. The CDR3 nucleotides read TGTGCCAGCTCAACAGGACTAGCGGGAGGCTATGAGCAGTTCTTC.